What follows are 5 T cell receptor beta chains derived from one specimen sequenced in a study of shared clonotypes between healthy human individuals. Naive-designated CD8 cells lacked CD45RO, were positively enriched for CCR7, and omitted terminally differentiated effector memory CD45RA+ cells. Assay used: immunoSEQ multiplex PCR; TCRdb lists only in-frame clones, some missing. There are some 630,000 clones in the sample; approximately 96% occur only once, and about 0.12% lies in the top ten. Material for sequencing was naive CD8+ T cells sorted from blood. All receptors come from a woman aged 25 to 39 in good health.

J is TRBJ2-7 and V is TRBV7-9, with D possibly matching TRBD1 (6 bases). The length of the CDR3 is 14 residues. V was pared by 1 base and J by 2 bases, with 9 bases between. Germline CDR1 reads SEHNR; CDR2 reads FQNEAQ (reference sequence). CDR3 DNA: TGTGCCAGCAGCTTAGTCACAGGGACCTACGAGCAGTACTTC. This gives the protein CASSLVTGTYEQYF.

This chain joins TRBV25-1 and TRBJ2-3, with 10 bases fitting TRBD1. Trimming removed 1 base from V and 3 bases from J; junction bases left unmatched: 1. This CDR3 contains 15 residues. Germline assignment: CDR1 MGHDK and CDR2 SYGVNS. The chain's CDR3 is CASSEWTGGTDTQYF. CDR3 bases: TGTGCCAGCAGTGAATGGACAGGGGGGACAGATACGCAGTATTTT.

The gene calls are TRBV15 and TRBJ2-7; D possibly corresponds to TRBD2 (6 bases). The V gene's germline CDR1 is LNHNV and CDR2 YYDKDF (reference sequence). Deletions cut 5 bases from V and 2 bases from J, with 13 bases between. CDR3 size: 14 residues. CDR3 protein: CATSGSGGAYEQYF. CDR3 coding DNA: TGTGCCACCAGCGGGTCAGGAGGGGCCTACGAGCAGTACTTC.

The chain employs TRBV2 and TRBJ1-5; 7 bases fit TRBD1. The CDR3 contains 16 residues. The trim removed 1 base at V and 5 bases at J, leaving 8 bases unmatched. Germline V lookup: CDR1 SNHLY, CDR2 FYNNEI. CDR3: CASSEGLRGQDQPQHF. The CDR3 bases are TGTGCCAGCAGTGAAGGGTTGAGGGGGCAGGATCAGCCCCAGCATTTT.

The chain carries TRBV28 and TRBJ2-2, with 8 bases matching TRBD1. CDR3 size: 14 residues. The junction had 2 bases not matched to a gene; V was cut back by 4 bases and J by 4 bases. In germline, CDR1 is MDHEN, CDR2 SYDVKM. In DNA, the CDR3 is TGTGCCAGCAGTTCTACAGGGGGCACCGGGGAGCTGTTTTTT. As protein: CASSSTGGTGELFF.